This T cell receptor beta chain was observed in a study of cytomegalovirus exposure and HLA in healthy donors. Study observations and caveats: The listing of 150 to 200 TCR beta chains classed them as cytomegalovirus-associated.

This clone was observed a single time. As yet, its antigen is unknown. Germline CDR1 is MNHEY and CDR2 is SMNVEV (reference sequence). CDR3 size: 15 residues. V shed 5 bases, J shed 5 bases, and the junction held 4 bases outside the gene matches. The protocol was immunoSEQ multiplex PCR, while the TCRdb copy is restricted to in-frame clones and leaves out a portion. Of over 150,000 clones listed, approximately 86% are singletons. The clonotype originates from a human donor in good health. The gene calls are TRBV27 and TRBJ1-5; 12 nucleotides align to TRBD1. The sequencing input was PBMCs. The CDR3 nucleotides are TGTGCCAGCAGTCCCGGGACAGGGGGCGATCAGCCCCAGCATTTT. This gives the protein CASSPGTGGDQPQHF.